This T cell receptor (beta chain) comes out of a study of T and B cells in COVID-19 patients. Study in general: Blood was sampled from COVID-19 patients who were either actively infected or recovered. Active-infection patients were older, median 67 years, than recovered patients, median approximately 36 years. Study observations and caveats: Sorted SARS-CoV-2-responsive or tetramer+ T cells and CD4+, regulatory and CD8+ subsets were not yet sequenced. In COVID-19 patients, T cell receptor beta variable and joining gene use was reportedly strongly skewed.

Blood genomic DNA input for TRB amplification was roughly 250-550 ng. Note on this clonotype: Its antigen is as yet unknown.

The CDR3 has 16 amino acids. From germline, CDR1 is SGHDT and CDR2 YYEEEE. V was shortened by 0 bases and J by 3 bases, with 12 bases between the two germline ends. TRB rearrangements were amplified by multiplex PCR with BIOMED2 TRB-A/B primers. TCRdb fed the multiplex PCR reads into MiXCR, producing one record per CDR3 protein. The table records 8,000 to 9,500 distinct CDR3 sequences, about 36% of them present only once. The sample comprised blood. The J gene is TRBJ1-4, the V gene TRBV5-6; tentatively, D is TRBD1 (5 bases). The origin of this receptor is a human donor with active COVID-19. Written as DNA, the CDR3 is TGTGCCAGCAGCTTGGCCGGGGGTGCGGCTAATGAAAAACTGTTTTTT. It translates to CASSLAGGAANEKLFF. The entire variable domain, with the rest obtained from reference TRBV5-6 and TRBJ1-4, is as follows: DAGVTQSPTHLIKTRGQQVTLRCSPKSGHDTVSWYQQALGQGPQFIFQYYEEEERQRGNFPDRFSGHQFPNYSSELNVNALLLGDSALYLCASSLAGGAANEKLFFGSGTQLSVL.